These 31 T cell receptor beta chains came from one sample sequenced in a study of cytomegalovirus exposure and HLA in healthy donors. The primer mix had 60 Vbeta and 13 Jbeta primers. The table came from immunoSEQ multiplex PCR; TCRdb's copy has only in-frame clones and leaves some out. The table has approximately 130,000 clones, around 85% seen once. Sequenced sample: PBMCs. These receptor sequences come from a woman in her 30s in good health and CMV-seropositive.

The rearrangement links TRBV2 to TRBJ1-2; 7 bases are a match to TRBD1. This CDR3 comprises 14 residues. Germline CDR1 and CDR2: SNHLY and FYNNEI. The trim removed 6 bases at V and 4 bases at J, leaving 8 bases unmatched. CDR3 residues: CASSRGGAGYGYTF. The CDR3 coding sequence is TGTGCCAGCAGCCGAGGGGGCGCAGGCTATGGCTACACCTTC.

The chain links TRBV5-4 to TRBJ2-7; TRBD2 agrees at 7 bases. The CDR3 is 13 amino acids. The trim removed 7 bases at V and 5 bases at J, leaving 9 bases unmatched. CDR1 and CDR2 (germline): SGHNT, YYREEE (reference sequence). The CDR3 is CASGGLKGNEQYF. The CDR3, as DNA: TGTGCCAGCGGGGGACTAAAGGGGAACGAGCAGTACTTC. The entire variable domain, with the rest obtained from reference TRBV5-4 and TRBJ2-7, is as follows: ETGVTQSPTHLIKTRGQQVTLRCSSQSGHNTVSWYQQALGQGPQFIFQYYREEENGRGNFPPRFSGLQFPNYSSELNVNALELDDSALYLCASGGLKGNEQYFGPGTRLTVT.

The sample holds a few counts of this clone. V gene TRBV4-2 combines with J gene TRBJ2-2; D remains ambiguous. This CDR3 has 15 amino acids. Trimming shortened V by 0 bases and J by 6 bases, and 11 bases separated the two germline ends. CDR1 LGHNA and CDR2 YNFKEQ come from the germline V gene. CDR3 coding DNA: TGTGCCAGCAGCCAAGAATCCTCCCTCTCCGGGGAGCTGTTTTTT. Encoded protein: CASSQESSLSGELFF.

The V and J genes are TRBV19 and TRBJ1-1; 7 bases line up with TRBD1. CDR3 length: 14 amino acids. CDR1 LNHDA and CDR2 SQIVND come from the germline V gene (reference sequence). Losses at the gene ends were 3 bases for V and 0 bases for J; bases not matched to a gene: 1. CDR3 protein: CASSIGQVNTEAFF. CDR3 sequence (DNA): TGTGCCAGTAGTATCGGACAGGTGAACACTGAAGCTTTCTTT.

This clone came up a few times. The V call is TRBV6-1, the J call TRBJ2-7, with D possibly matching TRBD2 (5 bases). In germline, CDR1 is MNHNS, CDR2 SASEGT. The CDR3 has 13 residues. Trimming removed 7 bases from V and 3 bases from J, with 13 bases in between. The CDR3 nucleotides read TGTGCCAGCACGGGGTCGAGCGGCTACGAGCAGTACTTC. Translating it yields CASTGSSGYEQYF.

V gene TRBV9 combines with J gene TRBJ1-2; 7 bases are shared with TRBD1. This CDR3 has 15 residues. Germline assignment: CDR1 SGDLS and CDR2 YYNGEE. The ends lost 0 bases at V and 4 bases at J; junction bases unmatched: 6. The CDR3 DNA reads TGTGCCAGCAGCGTAGGGGACAGTCACTTCTATGGCTACACCTTC. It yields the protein CASSVGDSHFYGYTF.

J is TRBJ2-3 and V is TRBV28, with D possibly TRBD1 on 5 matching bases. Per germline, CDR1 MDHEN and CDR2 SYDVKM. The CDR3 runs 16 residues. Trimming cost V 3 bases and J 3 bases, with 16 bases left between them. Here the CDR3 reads CASSLGKGFRTDTQYF. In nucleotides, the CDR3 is TGTGCCAGCAGTTTGGGGAAGGGGTTTAGAACAGATACGCAGTATTTT.

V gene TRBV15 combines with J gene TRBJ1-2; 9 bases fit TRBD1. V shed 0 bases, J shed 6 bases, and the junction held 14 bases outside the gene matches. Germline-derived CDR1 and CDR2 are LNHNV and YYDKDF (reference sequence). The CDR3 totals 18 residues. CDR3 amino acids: CATSRDSPTGTGYNGYTF. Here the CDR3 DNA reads TGTGCCACCAGCAGAGATTCCCCCACCGGGACAGGGTATAATGGCTACACCTTC.

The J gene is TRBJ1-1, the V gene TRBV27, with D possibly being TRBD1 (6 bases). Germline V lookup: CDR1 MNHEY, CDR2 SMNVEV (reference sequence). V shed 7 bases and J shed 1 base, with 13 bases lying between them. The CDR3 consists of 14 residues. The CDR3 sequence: CASTLTGSNTEAFF. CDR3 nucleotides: TGTGCCAGCACCCTGACAGGATCGAACACTGAAGCTTTCTTT.

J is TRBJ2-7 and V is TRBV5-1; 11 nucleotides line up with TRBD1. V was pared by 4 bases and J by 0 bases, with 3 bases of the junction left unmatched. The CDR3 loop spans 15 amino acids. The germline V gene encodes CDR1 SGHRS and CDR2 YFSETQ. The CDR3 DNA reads TGCGCCAGCAGCACAGGGACAGGGGGCTCCTACGAGCAGTACTTC. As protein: CASSTGTGGSYEQYF.

CDR3 region: CASSPSLTDTQYF. The DNA for the CDR3 is TGTGCCAGCTCACCCTCTCTCACAGATACGCAGTATTTT. The rearrangement links TRBV18 to TRBJ2-3; no definite D call. Germline V gene data show CDR1 as KGHSH and CDR2 as LQKENI. The V gene lost 3 bases and the J gene lost 2 bases, with 6 bases spanning the gap. CDR3 size: 13 residues. Together with reference TRBV18 and TRBJ2-3, the CDR3 gives the full variable domain: NAGVMQNPRHLVRRRGQEARLRCSPMKGHSHVYWYRQLPEEGLKFMVYLQKENIIDESGMPKERFSAEFPKEGPSILRIQQVVRGDSAAYFCASSPSLTDTQYFGPGTRLTVL.

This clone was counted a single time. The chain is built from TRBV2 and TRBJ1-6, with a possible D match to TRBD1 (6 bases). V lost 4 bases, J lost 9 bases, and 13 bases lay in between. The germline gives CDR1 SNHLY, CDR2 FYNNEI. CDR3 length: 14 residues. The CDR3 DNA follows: TGTGCCAGCAGTGCACAGGGATCCCTTTCACCCCTCCACTTT. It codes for CASSAQGSLSPLHF. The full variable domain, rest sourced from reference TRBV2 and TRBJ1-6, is EPEVTQTPSHQVTQMGQEVILRCVPISNHLYFYWYRQILGQKVEFLVSFYNNEISEKSEIFDDQFSVERPDGSNFTLKIRSTKLEDSAMYFCASSAQGSLSPLHFGNGTRLTVT.

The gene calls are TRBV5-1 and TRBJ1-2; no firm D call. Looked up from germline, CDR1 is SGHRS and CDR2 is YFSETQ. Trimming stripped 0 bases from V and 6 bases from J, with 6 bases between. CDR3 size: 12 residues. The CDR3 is CASSLGPDGYTF. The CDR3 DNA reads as TGCGCCAGCAGCTTGGGGCCCGATGGCTACACCTTC. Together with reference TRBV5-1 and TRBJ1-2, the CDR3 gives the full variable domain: KAGVTQTPRYLIKTRGQQVTLSCSPISGHRSVSWYQQTPGQGLQFLFEYFSETQRNKGNFPGRFSGRQFSNSRSEMNVSTLELGDSALYLCASSLGPDGYTFGSGTRLTVV.

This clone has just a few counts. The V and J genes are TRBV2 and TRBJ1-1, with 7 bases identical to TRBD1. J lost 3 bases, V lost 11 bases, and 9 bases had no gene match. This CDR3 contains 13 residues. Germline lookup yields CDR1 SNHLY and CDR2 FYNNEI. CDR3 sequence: CAGSTGADTEAFF. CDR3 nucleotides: TGTGCCGGGAGTACAGGGGCTGACACTGAAGCTTTCTTT. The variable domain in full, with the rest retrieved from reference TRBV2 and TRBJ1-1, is EPEVTQTPSHQVTQMGQEVILRCVPISNHLYFYWYRQILGQKVEFLVSFYNNEISEKSEIFDDQFSVERPDGSNFTLKIRSTKLEDSAMYFCAGSTGADTEAFFGQGTRLTVV.

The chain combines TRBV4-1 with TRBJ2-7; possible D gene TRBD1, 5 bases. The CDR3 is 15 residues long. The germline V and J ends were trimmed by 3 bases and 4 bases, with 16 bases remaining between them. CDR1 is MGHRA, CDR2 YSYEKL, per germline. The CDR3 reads CASSHLRDSRYEQYF. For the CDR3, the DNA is TGCGCCAGCAGCCACCTCAGAGACAGCAGATACGAGCAGTACTTC.

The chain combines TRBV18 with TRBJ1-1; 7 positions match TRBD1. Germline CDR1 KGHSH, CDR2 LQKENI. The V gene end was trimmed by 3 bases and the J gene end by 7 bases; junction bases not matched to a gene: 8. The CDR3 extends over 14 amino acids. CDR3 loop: CASSPGDSPHEAFF. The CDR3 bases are TGTGCCAGCTCACCTGGGGACAGTCCACATGAAGCTTTCTTT. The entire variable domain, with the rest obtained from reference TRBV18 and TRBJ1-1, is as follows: NAGVMQNPRHLVRRRGQEARLRCSPMKGHSHVYWYRQLPEEGLKFMVYLQKENIIDESGMPKERFSAEFPKEGPSILRIQQVVRGDSAAYFCASSPGDSPHEAFFGQGTRLTVV.

CDR3 in amino acids: CASSPSGGHLSYGYTF. The CDR3, as DNA: TGTGCCAGCAGTCCATCGGGGGGTCACCTTAGCTATGGCTACACCTTC. The chain carries TRBV27 and TRBJ1-2, with D possibly matching TRBD1 (5 bases). V lost 5 bases to trimming and J lost 4 bases, with 20 bases between them. CDR1 is MNHEY, CDR2 SMNVEV, per germline (reference sequence). The CDR3 is made up of 16 amino acids.

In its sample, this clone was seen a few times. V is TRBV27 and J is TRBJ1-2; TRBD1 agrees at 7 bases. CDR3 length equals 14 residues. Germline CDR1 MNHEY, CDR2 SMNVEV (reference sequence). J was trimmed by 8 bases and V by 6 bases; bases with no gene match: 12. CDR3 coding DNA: TGTGCCAGCAGGGAGACAGGGCGGACGAGGGGCTACACCTTC. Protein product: CASRETGRTRGYTF.

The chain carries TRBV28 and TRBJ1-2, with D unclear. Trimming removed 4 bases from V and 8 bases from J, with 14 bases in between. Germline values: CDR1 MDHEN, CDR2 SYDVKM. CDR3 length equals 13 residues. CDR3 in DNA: TGTGCCAGCAGTTCTCCTCCTAGATACGGCTACACCTTC. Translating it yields CASSSPPRYGYTF.

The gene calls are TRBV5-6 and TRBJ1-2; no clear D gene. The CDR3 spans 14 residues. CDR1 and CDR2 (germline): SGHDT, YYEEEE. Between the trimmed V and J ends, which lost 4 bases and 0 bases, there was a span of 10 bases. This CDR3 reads CASSPAWTNYGYTF. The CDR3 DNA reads TGTGCCAGCAGCCCAGCGTGGACTAACTATGGCTACACCTTC.

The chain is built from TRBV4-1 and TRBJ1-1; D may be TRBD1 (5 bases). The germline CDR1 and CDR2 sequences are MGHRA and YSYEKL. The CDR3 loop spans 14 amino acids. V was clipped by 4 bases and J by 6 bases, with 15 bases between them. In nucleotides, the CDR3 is TGCGCCAGCAGCCGGGGCAGGGAAGGGGCTGAAGCTTTCTTT. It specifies CASSRGREGAEAFF.

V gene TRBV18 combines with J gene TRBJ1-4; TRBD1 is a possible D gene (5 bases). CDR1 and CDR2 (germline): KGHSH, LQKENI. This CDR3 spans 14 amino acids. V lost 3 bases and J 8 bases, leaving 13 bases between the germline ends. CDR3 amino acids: CASSPVGETEKLFF. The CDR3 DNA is TGTGCCAGCTCACCGGTAGGGGAAACAGAAAAACTGTTTTTT.

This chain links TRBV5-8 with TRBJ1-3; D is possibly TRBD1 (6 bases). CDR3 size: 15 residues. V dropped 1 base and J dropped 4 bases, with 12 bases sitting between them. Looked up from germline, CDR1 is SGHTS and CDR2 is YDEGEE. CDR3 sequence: CASSLRGAAGNTIYF. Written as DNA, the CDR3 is TGTGCCAGCAGCTTGCGGGGGGCTGCCGGAAACACCATATATTTT.

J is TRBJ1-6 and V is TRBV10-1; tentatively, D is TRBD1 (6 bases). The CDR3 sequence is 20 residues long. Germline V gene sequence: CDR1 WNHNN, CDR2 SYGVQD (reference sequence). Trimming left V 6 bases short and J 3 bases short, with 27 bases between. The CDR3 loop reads CASRPPGQGKGPLYNSPLHF. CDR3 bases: TGCGCCAGCAGACCACCGGGACAAGGAAAGGGGCCCCTCTATAATTCACCCCTCCACTTT.

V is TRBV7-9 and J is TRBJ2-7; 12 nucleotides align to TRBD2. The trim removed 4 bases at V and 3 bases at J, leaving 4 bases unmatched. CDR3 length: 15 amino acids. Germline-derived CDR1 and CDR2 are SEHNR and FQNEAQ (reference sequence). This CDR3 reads CASSSRTSGIYEQYF. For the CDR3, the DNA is TGTGCCAGCAGCTCCCGGACTAGCGGGATCTACGAGCAGTACTTC.

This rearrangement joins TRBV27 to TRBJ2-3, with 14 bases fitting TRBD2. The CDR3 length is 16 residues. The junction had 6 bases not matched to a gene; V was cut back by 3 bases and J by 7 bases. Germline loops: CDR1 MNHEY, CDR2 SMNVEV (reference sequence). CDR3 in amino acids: CASSLGLAGVRNTQYF. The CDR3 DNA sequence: TGTGCCAGCAGTTTGGGACTAGCGGGAGTGAGAAATACGCAGTATTTT.

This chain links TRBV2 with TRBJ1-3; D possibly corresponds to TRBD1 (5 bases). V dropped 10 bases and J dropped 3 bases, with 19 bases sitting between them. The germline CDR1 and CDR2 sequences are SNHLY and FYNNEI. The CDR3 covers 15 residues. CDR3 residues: CATGTAAGFGNTIYF. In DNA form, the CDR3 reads TGTGCCACCGGGACGGCGGCGGGGTTTGGAAACACCATATATTTT.

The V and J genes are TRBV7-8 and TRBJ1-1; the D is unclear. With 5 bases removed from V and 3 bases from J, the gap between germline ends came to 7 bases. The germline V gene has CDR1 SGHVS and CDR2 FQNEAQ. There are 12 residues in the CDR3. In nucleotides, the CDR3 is TGTGCCAGCAGCCCGAGGGACACTGAAGCTTTCTTT. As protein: CASSPRDTEAFF.

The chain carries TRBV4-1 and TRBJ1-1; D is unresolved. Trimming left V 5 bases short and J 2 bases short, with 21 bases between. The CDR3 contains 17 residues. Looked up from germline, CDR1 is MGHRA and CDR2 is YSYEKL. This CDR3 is CASSTTLSLGVNTEAFF. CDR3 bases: TGCGCCAGCAGCACCACCCTCTCGTTAGGAGTAAACACTGAAGCTTTCTTT.

CDR3 sequence reads: CASSPDRTHEQYF. The CDR3 bases are TGTGCCAGCTCACCCGACAGGACCCACGAGCAGTACTTC. The chain carries TRBV18 and TRBJ2-7; tentative D call: TRBD1 (6 bases). The CDR3 is 13 amino acids. V was pared by 3 bases and J by 5 bases, with 11 bases between. Per germline, CDR1 KGHSH and CDR2 LQKENI.

The CDR3 bases are TGTGCCAGCCGGGACAGGGGCCTCGTTTGGGAGCCCCAGCATTTT. This encodes CASRDRGLVWEPQHF. The chain employs TRBV28 and TRBJ1-5, with TRBD1 identical over 10 bases. Germline V CDR1 and CDR2: MDHEN, SYDVKM. The CDR3 has 15 amino acids. The trim removed 8 bases at V and 8 bases at J, leaving 12 bases unmatched.